This TCR beta chain emerged from a study of T cell responses to AZD1222 COVID-19 vaccine. Points from the study as a whole: Donors in the cohort were predominantly white British and more often female, and clonal diversity was possibly underestimated. Rises in breadth and depth of Spike-specific TCRs came after two AZD1222 doses. Spike was spanned by vaccine-associated CD4 TCRs, with dominance at 160-218 and 743-854. Only 5 or 6 AZD1222 recipients were seropositive at baseline.

In the case of this clone: Its antigen remains unknown.

The repertoire was sequenced with immunoSEQ multiplex PCR; TCRdb's copy has only in-frame clones and lacks some. The sample carries 140,000 to 150,000 clones, roughly 90% recorded once. The sample in question was peripheral blood, obtained 28 days after the second AZD1222 dose. This TCR was sampled from an adult who received the AZD1222 COVID-19 vaccine.

The CDR3: CASSLYRGGYEQYF. The CDR3 coding sequence is TGTGCCAGCAGCCTCTACAGGGGAGGGTACGAGCAGTACTTC. The V gene is TRBV6-5, the J gene TRBJ2-7, with D perhaps matching TRBD1 or TRBD2 (7 bases each). V was clipped by 6 bases and J by 4 bases, with 16 bases between them. The CDR3 length is 14 residues. Germline V CDR1 and CDR2: MNHEY, SVGAGI.